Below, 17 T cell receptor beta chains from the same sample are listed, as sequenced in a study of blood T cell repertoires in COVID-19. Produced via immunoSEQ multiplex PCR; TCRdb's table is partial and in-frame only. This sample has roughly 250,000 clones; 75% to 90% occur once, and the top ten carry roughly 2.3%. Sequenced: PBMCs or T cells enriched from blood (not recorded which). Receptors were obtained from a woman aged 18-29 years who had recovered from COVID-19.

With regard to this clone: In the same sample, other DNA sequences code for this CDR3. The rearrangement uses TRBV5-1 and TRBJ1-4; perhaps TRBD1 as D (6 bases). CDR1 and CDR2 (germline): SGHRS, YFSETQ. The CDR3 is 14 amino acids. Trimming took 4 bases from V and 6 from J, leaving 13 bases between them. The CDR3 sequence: CASSATGADEKLFF. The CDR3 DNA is TGCGCCAGCAGCGCGACAGGTGCCGATGAAAAACTGTTTTTT.

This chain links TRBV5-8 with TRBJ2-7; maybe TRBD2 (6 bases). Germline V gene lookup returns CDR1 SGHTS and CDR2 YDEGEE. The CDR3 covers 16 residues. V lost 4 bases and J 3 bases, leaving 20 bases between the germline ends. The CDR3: CASSTYEPGLDYEQYF. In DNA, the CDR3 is TGTGCCAGCAGCACCTACGAACCGGGACTGGACTACGAGCAGTACTTC. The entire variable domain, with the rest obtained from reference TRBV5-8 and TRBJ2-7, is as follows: EAGVTQSPTHLIKTRGQQATLRCSPISGHTSVYWYQQALGLGLQFLLWYDEGEERNRGNFPPRFSGRQFPNYSSELNVNALELEDSALYLCASSTYEPGLDYEQYFGPGTRLTVT.

The DNA for the CDR3 is TGTGCCAGCACGGTTCAAGCGGGGGGGACAGGCGAGCAGTACTTC. Protein sequence: CASTVQAGGTGEQYF. This chain joins TRBV2 and TRBJ2-7; 10 nucleotides line up with TRBD2. CDR1 and CDR2 from the germline V gene are SNHLY and FYNNEI. The CDR3 is 15 residues long. Losses at the gene ends were 7 bases for V and 6 bases for J; bases not matched to a gene: 12.

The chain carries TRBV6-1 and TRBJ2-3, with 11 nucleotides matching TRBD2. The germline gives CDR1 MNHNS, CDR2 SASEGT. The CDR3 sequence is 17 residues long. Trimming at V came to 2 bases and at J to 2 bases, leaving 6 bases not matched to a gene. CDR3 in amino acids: CASSEMASGGLTDTQYF. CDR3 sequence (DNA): TGTGCCAGCAGTGAAATGGCTAGCGGGGGGCTCACAGATACGCAGTATTTT.

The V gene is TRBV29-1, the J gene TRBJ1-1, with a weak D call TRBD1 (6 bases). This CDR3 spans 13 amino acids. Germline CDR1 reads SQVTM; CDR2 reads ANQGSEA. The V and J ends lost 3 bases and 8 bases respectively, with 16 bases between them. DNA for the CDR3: TGCAGCGTTGAGGCAGGGGCTGGGGTGGAAGCTTTCTTT. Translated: CSVEAGAGVEAFF.

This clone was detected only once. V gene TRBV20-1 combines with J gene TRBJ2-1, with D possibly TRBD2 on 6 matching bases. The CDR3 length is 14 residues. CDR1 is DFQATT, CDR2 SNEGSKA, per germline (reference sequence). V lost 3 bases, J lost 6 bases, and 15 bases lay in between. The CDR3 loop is CSASLGIGGNEQFF. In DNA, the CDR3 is TGCAGTGCTAGTTTAGGGATCGGGGGCAATGAGCAGTTCTTC.

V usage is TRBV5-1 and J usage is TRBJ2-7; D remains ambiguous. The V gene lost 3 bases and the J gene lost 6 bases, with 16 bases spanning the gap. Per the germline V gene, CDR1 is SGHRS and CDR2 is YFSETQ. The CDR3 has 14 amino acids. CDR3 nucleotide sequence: TGCGCCAGCAGCTCCGCGGCAGTTCCTAGCGAGCAGTACTTC. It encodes CASSSAAVPSEQYF.

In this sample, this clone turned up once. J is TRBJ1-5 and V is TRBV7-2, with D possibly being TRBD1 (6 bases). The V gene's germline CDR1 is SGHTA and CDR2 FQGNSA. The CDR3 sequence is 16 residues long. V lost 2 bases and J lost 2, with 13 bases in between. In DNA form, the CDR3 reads TGTGCCAGCAGCTTAACGGCAGGGGCCGGCAATCAGCCCCAGCATTTT. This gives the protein CASSLTAGAGNQPQHF.

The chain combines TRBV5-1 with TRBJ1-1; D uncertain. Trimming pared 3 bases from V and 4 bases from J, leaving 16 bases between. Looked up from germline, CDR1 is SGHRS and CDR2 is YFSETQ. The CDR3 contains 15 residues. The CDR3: CASSSRVEAFTEAFF. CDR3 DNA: TGCGCCAGCAGCTCCCGGGTCGAAGCTTTCACTGAAGCTTTCTTT.

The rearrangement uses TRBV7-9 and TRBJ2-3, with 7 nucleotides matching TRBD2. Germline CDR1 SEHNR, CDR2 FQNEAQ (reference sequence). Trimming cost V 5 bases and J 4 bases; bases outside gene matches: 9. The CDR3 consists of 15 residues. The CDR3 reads CASSHLVRGADTQYF. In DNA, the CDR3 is TGTGCCAGCAGCCACCTGGTACGGGGGGCAGATACGCAGTATTTT.

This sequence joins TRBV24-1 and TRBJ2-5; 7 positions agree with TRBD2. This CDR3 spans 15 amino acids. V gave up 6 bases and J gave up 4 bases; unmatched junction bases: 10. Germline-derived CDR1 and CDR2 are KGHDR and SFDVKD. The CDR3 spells CATSRLRGTGETQYF. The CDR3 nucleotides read TGTGCCACCAGTAGACTGCGGGGGACGGGAGAGACCCAGTACTTC.

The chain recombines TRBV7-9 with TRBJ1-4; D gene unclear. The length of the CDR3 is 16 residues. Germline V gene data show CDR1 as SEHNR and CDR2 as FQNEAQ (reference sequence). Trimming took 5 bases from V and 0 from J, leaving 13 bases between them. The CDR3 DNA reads TGTGCCAGCAGCCAAGATTTCGGGGCAACTAATGAAAAACTGTTTTTT. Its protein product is CASSQDFGATNEKLFF.

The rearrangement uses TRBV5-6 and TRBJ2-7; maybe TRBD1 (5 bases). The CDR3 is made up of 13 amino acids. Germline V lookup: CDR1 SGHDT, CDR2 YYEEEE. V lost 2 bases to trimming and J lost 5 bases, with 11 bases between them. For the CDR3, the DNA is TGTGCCAGCAGCTTCAGACAGACCGACGAGCAGTACTTC. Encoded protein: CASSFRQTDEQYF.

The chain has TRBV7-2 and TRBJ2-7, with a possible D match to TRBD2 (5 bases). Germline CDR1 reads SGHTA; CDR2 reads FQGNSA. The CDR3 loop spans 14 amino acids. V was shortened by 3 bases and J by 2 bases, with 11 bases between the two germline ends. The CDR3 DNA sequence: TGTGCCAGCAGCTTCGGTATGGGAGCCTACGAGCAGTACTTC. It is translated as CASSFGMGAYEQYF.

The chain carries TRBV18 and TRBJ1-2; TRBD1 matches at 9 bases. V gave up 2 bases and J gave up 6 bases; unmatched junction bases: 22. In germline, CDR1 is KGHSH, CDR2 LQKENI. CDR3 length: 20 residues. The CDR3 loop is CASSPVPFTGGTFLENGYTF. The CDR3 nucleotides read TGTGCCAGCTCACCAGTCCCTTTTACAGGGGGCACATTTCTGGAAAATGGCTACACCTTC. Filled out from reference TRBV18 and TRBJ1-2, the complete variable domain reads NAGVMQNPRHLVRRRGQEARLRCSPMKGHSHVYWYRQLPEEGLKFMVYLQKENIIDESGMPKERFSAEFPKEGPSILRIQQVVRGDSAAYFCASSPVPFTGGTFLENGYTFGSGTRLTVV.

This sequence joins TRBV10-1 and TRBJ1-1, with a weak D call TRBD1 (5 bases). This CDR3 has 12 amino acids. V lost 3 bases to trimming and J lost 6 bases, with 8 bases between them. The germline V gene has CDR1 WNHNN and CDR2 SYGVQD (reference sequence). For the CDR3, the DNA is TGCGCCAGCAGTGAATGGGACTCTGAAGCTTTCTTT. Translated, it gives CASSEWDSEAFF.

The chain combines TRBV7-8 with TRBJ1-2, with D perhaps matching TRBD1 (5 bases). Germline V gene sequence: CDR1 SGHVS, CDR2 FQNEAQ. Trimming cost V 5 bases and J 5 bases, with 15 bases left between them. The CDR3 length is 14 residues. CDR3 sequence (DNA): TGTGCCAGCAGCCGTAGCGGGGGGGAATATGGCTACACCTTC. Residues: CASSRSGGEYGYTF.